This entry features one T cell receptor (beta chain) sequence. This specimen comes from a study of long-term antiretroviral therapy in people with HIV. The V segment lost 6 bases and the J segment 6 bases; nucleotides outside the gene matches: 6. CDR1 and CDR2 (germline): MNHEY, SVGAGI. The CDR3 is 13 residues long. immunoSEQ v3.0 was run at survey level. Produced via immunoSEQ multiplex PCR; TCRdb's table is partial and in-frame only. In the table there are approximately 35,000 clones, around 85% of which are singletons. This clonotype originated in a man between 18 and 29 years old with HIV. The V call is TRBV6-5, the J call TRBJ1-1; 8 bases line up with TRBD1. This sample comprised unsorted PBMCs, obtained 2.2 years after starting antiretroviral therapy. The CDR3 loop is CASSIDRGAEAFF. CDR3 sequence (DNA): TGTGCCAGCAGCATTGACAGGGGCGCTGAAGCTTTCTTT.